One sample yielded the 26 T cell receptor beta chains listed below, sequenced in a study of graft-versus-host responses after intestinal transplantation. Clones were sequenced by immunoSEQ multiplex PCR, and TCRdb holds only the in-frame ones, with some missing. The profile shows 8,000 to 10,000 clones, more than 25% of them singletons. Responders (roughly 200,000, CFSE-labeled) were co-plated with roughly 200,000 irradiated, violet-dye-labeled stimulators. Here the sequenced sample was alloreactive CD8+ T cells from a mixed lymphocyte reaction culture, taken before intestinal transplant. Subset meaning: CFSE-low proliferating T cells sorted from approximately 6-day pre-transplant mixed lymphocyte reaction (GvH or HvG direction). The source is a human patient who received an intestinal transplant.

V is TRBV4-1 and J is TRBJ2-1; 10 nucleotides agree with TRBD1. Germline V gives CDR1 MGHRA, CDR2 YSYEKL. The trim removed 3 bases at V and 7 bases at J, leaving 12 bases unmatched. This CDR3 has 17 residues. CDR3: CASSHPGMGQGINEQFF. The CDR3 DNA sequence: TGCGCCAGCAGCCACCCTGGAATGGGACAGGGGATAAATGAGCAGTTCTTC.

CDR3 amino acids: CASSLLVAGENEQFF. In DNA form, the CDR3 reads TGTGCCAGCAGCTTATTAGTAGCGGGGGAGAATGAGCAGTTCTTC. This chain uses TRBV7-9 with TRBJ2-1; 9 bases line up with TRBD2. Germline CDR1 is SEHNR and CDR2 is FQNEAQ (reference sequence). J was trimmed by 7 bases and V by 2 bases; bases with no gene match: 6. The CDR3 is made up of 15 amino acids.

The chain employs TRBV7-3 and TRBJ1-5, with D hard to call. Germline assignment: CDR1 SGHTA and CDR2 FQGTGA. V lost 0 bases and J 7 bases, leaving 7 bases between the germline ends. There are 13 residues in the CDR3. The CDR3 reads CASSLTGGQPQHF. The CDR3 DNA is TGTGCCAGCAGCTTAACTGGAGGGCAGCCCCAGCATTTT.

The CDR3 region is CASSGEPGQGYEQYF. The DNA for the CDR3 is TGTGCCAGCAGCGGGGAACCGGGACAGGGCTACGAGCAGTACTTC. This rearrangement joins TRBV7-6 to TRBJ2-7, with 9 bases lining up with TRBD1. This CDR3 region has 15 residues. Looked up from germline, CDR1 is SGHVS and CDR2 is FNYEAQ. The V and J ends lost 5 bases and 3 bases, in that order; junction bases with no gene match: 8. The whole variable domain, remainder taken from reference TRBV7-6 and TRBJ2-7, is GAGVSQSPRYKVTKRGQDVALRCDPISGHVSLYWYRQALGQGPEFLTYFNYEAQQDKSGLPNDRFSAERPEGSISTLTIQRTEQRDSAMYRCASSGEPGQGYEQYFGPGTRLTVT.

This clone qualifies as medium-sized. The V call is TRBV4-1, the J call TRBJ1-1, with TRBD1 as a possible D gene (5 bases). This CDR3 has 13 residues. Germline assignment: CDR1 MGHRA and CDR2 YSYEKL. Trimming stripped 2 bases from V and 3 bases from J, with 7 bases between. The CDR3 loop reads CASSQWGDTEAFF. The CDR3 bases are TGCGCCAGCAGCCAATGGGGGGACACTGAAGCTTTCTTT.

The gene calls are TRBV2 and TRBJ2-1, with 13 bases lining up with TRBD2. This CDR3 contains 17 residues. The J segment lost 0 bases and the V segment lost 4 bases, leaving 3 bases of the junction unmatched. Germline V gene data show CDR1 as SNHLY and CDR2 as FYNNEI. CDR3 in amino acids: CASSGGLAGSSYNEQFF. CDR3 DNA: TGTGCCAGCAGTGGGGGACTAGCGGGGAGCTCCTACAATGAGCAGTTCTTC.

The rearrangement links TRBV7-6 to TRBJ2-7, with 7 bases lining up with TRBD1. The CDR3 length is 15 residues. V lost 2 bases, J lost 2 bases, and 6 bases stayed unmatched. In germline, CDR1 is SGHVS, CDR2 FNYEAQ. For the CDR3, the DNA is TGTGCCAGCAGCTTAATGCGGACAGGAGCCTACGAGCAGTACTTC. Translation: CASSLMRTGAYEQYF.

The CDR3 loop is CASRGDSNLPNEQFF. In nucleotides, the CDR3 is TGTGCCAGCAGGGGGGACAGCAACCTTCCTAATGAGCAGTTCTTC. This chain joins TRBV2 and TRBJ2-1; 7 nucleotides match TRBD1. CDR1 is SNHLY and CDR2 is FYNNEI in the germline V gene. This CDR3 comprises 15 residues. V shed 6 bases and J 7 bases; nucleotides not matched to a gene: 12.

This clone is classed as medium-sized. This sequence joins TRBV6-5 and TRBJ1-1; a weak D match, TRBD1 (6 bases). CDR1 MNHEY and CDR2 SVGAGI come from the germline V gene. The CDR3 contains 15 residues. The V and J ends lost 0 bases and 3 bases respectively, with 11 bases between them. The CDR3 coding sequence is TGTGCCAGCAGTTACTCGAAGGGGGACGACACTGAAGCTTTCTTT. Translation gives CASSYSKGDDTEAFF.

The chain is built from TRBV1 and TRBJ1-6; TRBD1 is the table's D call and was not checked against the DNA. TRBV1 constitutes a pseudogene. The CDR3 extends over 13 amino acids. CDR3 sequence (DNA): TGCACCGAGACAGGGGATTTAGATTCACCCCTCCACTTT. Translation gives CTETGDLDSPLHF.

V is TRBV6-5 and J is TRBJ1-1; D perhaps matches TRBD1 (5 bases). CDR3 length: 14 amino acids. The germline V and J ends were trimmed by 0 bases and 7 bases, with 12 bases remaining between them. Germline lookup yields CDR1 MNHEY and CDR2 SVGAGI. CDR3 in amino acids: CASSYSDGGSEAFF. CDR3 nucleotide sequence: TGTGCCAGCAGTTACTCTGACGGGGGGAGTGAAGCTTTCTTT.

This clone was observed a handful of times. V and J are TRBV6-5 and TRBJ2-3; a possible D gene is TRBD1 (5 bases). Deletions cut 2 bases from V and 6 bases from J, with 12 bases between. Looked up from germline, CDR1 is MNHEY and CDR2 is SVGAGI. The CDR3 sequence is 14 residues long. The CDR3 region is CASSYGGAWDTQYF. CDR3 sequence (DNA): TGTGCCAGCAGTTACGGTGGGGCCTGGGATACGCAGTATTTT.

The gene calls are TRBV2 and TRBJ2-5; 11 nucleotides line up with TRBD2. J lost 5 bases, V lost 4 bases, and 6 bases had no gene match. CDR3 size: 15 residues. Germline CDR1 and CDR2: SNHLY and FYNNEI. CDR3 in amino acids: CASSGLAGGWETQYF. For the CDR3, the DNA is TGTGCCAGCAGTGGGCTAGCGGGGGGTTGGGAGACCCAGTACTTC.

This chain joins TRBV7-9 and TRBJ2-5; D remains ambiguous. Germline V lookup: CDR1 SEHNR, CDR2 FQNEAQ (reference sequence). This CDR3 spans 13 amino acids. The ends were cut back, 0 bases at V and 5 bases at J, with 7 bases in the middle. CDR3 nucleotide sequence: TGTGCCAGCAGCTTAGCGATGGAGGAGACCCAGTACTTC. Encoded protein: CASSLAMEETQYF.

This clone was seen a few times. The junction departs from germline at one end; a sequencing error may be responsible. The chain couples TRBV6-5 to TRBJ2-3; 7 bases are a match to TRBD2. CDR3 length: 14 amino acids. CDR1 and CDR2 (germline): MNHEY, SVGAGI. In DNA, the CDR3 is TGCGCCAGCACCGGACTAGTTATATCAGATACGCAGTATTTT. Residues: CASTGLVISDTQYF.

This clone has just a few counts. J is TRBJ2-3 and V is TRBV9; TRBD2 matches 12 bases. The J segment lost 0 bases and the V segment lost 0 bases, leaving 5 bases of the junction unmatched. The germline CDR1 and CDR2 sequences are SGDLS and YYNGEE. There are 18 residues in the CDR3. CDR3 loop: CASSVDLLAGGSTDTQYF. The DNA for the CDR3 is TGTGCCAGCAGCGTAGACCTCCTAGCGGGGGGGAGCACAGATACGCAGTATTTT.

This chain links TRBV23-1 with TRBJ1-6, with D perhaps TRBD1 (6 bases). TRBV23-1 qualifies as an ORF whose function is uncertain. This CDR3 has 18 amino acids. V lost 7 bases and J lost 0, with 19 bases in between. The CDR3 is CASTLAGDKSSYNSPLHF. The CDR3 nucleotides are TGCGCCAGCACCCTAGCGGGGGACAAGAGCTCCTATAATTCACCCCTCCACTTT.

This clone was detected only a few times. The gene calls are TRBV5-1 and TRBJ2-2, with D unresolved. CDR1 and CDR2 (germline): SGHRS, YFSETQ. Trimming removed 4 bases at V and 7 bases at J, with 8 bases between. The CDR3 consists of 12 residues. The CDR3 DNA sequence: TGCGCCAGCAGCCCTGTTTTCGGGGAGCTGTTTTTT. As protein: CASSPVFGELFF.

The sample holds a few counts of this clone. The genes are TRBV6-1 and TRBJ1-5, with 9 positions matching TRBD1. The CDR3 has 15 residues. The V gene's germline CDR1 is MNHNS and CDR2 SASEGT. With V trimmed by 5 bases and J by 6 bases, 8 bases remained unmatched. CDR3 sequence reads: CASSSTGGGGQPQHF. The CDR3 DNA sequence: TGTGCCAGCAGTTCCACAGGGGGCGGAGGTCAGCCCCAGCATTTT.

This clone was seen more than once but under ten times. This sequence joins TRBV29-1 and TRBJ2-2; D not certain. There are 13 residues in the CDR3. The ends were cut back, 4 bases at V and 0 bases at J, with 6 bases in the middle. Germline V gives CDR1 SQVTM, CDR2 ANQGSEA. The CDR3 loop is CSVGLANTGELFF. Here the CDR3 DNA reads TGCAGCGTTGGGCTAGCGAACACCGGGGAGCTGTTTTTT.

This chain joins TRBV7-9 and TRBJ2-3; tentatively, D is TRBD1 (6 bases). Trimming removed 3 bases at V and 5 bases at J, with 18 bases between. The germline V gene has CDR1 SEHNR and CDR2 FQNEAQ (reference sequence). This CDR3 is built from 16 residues. Here the CDR3 DNA reads TGTGCCAGCAGCTTCCCCGACAGGCTTGTTCAAGATACGCAGTATTTT. Protein sequence: CASSFPDRLVQDTQYF.

This clone was seen only a few times. The J gene is TRBJ1-2, the V gene TRBV29-1; TRBD1 is a possible D gene (6 bases). The CDR3 consists of 12 residues. Germline CDR1 and CDR2: SQVTM and ANQGSEA. Trimming took 5 bases from V and 4 from J, leaving 11 bases between them. CDR3 coding DNA: TGCAGCGTTCCTGGGACACCCTATGGCTACACCTTC. It yields the protein CSVPGTPYGYTF.

By its share, this clone is medium-sized. The chain recombines TRBV29-1 with TRBJ2-7; D might be TRBD2 (6 bases). In germline, CDR1 is SQVTM, CDR2 ANQGSEA. This CDR3 comprises 15 residues. Trimming pared 6 bases from V and 0 bases from J, leaving 18 bases between. This CDR3 is CSVGLRESPSYEQYF. CDR3 sequence (DNA): TGCAGCGTGGGACTCAGGGAGTCGCCCTCCTACGAGCAGTACTTC.

This clone was observed a handful of times. The chain combines TRBV5-1 with TRBJ1-1; TRBD1 aligns across 8 bases. The CDR3 has 17 residues. Germline V gene sequence: CDR1 SGHRS, CDR2 YFSETQ. J was trimmed by 1 base and V by 3 bases; bases with no gene match: 11. In nucleotides, the CDR3 is TGCGCCAGCAGCTCCGGTAGGACAGGGATGTGGAACACTGAAGCTTTCTTT. It translates to CASSSGRTGMWNTEAFF.

This clone was counted a few times. The gene calls are TRBV2 and TRBJ2-6, with TRBD2 matching over 12 bases. Looked up from germline, CDR1 is SNHLY and CDR2 is FYNNEI. The CDR3 extends over 18 amino acids. The V segment lost 6 bases and the J segment 0 bases; nucleotides outside the gene matches: 6. CDR3 sequence: CASRRLAGDYSGANVLTF. CDR3 nucleotide sequence: TGTGCCAGCAGGAGACTAGCGGGGGATTACTCTGGGGCCAACGTCCTGACTTTC. Variable domain in full (rest from reference TRBV2 and TRBJ2-6): EPEVTQTPSHQVTQMGQEVILRCVPISNHLYFYWYRQILGQKVEFLVSFYNNEISEKSEIFDDQFSVERPDGSNFTLKIRSTKLEDSAMYFCASRRLAGDYSGANVLTFGAGSRLTVL.

The gene calls are TRBV6-5 and TRBJ2-3; no definite D call. V gave up 2 bases and J gave up 3 bases, with 9 bases separating them. The CDR3 extends over 14 amino acids. Germline V CDR1 and CDR2: MNHEY, SVGAGI. This chain's CDR3 is CASSYVLVTDTQYF. The CDR3 nucleotides read TGTGCCAGCAGTTACGTCCTAGTGACAGATACGCAGTATTTT.